The T cell receptor beta chain under discussion was sequenced for a study of a mutant IDH1 vaccine in newly diagnosed glioma. Whole-study context: Averaging approximately 40 years of age, treated patients were around 60% male and approximately 38% female. Radiotherapy, temozolomide, or both had been given previously, and both were given to most.

Stated time point: week 35, safety follow-up. A 20-mer mutant IDH1 peptide at 300 ug was injected subcutaneously with topical imiquimod. Donor tumors were new WHO grade 3 or 4 IDH1-mutant, ATRX-lost astrocytomas. Study-level findings and limits: A vaccine-induced immune response developed in 90% to 95% of the patients.

Method: immunoSEQ multiplex PCR; TCRdb's copy keeps in-frame clones and lacks some. The repertoire holds 55,000 to 65,000 clones, with around 84% as singletons. Germline CDR1 reads MNHEY; CDR2 reads SVGAGI. This CDR3 has 16 residues. V gave up 2 bases and J gave up 12 bases, with 22 bases separating them. With respect to this clone: The target antigen is unknown.

The sequenced sample was PBMCs, obtained from a glioma patient whose treatment included an IDH1 peptide vaccine. The sequence came from a man aged 25 to 40 with glioma. The V and J genes are TRBV6-5 and TRBJ1-4, with D possibly matching TRBD1 (5 bases). The CDR3 sequence is CASSYDTRGSTVELFF. CDR3 DNA sequence: TGTGCCAGCAGTTACGACACCCGGGGGTCTACGGTGGAACTGTTTTTT.